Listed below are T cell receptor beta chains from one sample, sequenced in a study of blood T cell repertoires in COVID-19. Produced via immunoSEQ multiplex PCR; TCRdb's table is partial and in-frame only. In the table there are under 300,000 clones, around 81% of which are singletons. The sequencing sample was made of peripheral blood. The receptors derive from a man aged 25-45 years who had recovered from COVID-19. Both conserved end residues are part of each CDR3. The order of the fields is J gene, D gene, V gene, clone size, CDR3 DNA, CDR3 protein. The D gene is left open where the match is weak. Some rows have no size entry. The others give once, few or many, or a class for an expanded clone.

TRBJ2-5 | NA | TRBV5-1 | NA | TGCGCCAGCAGCTTGGGGACAGAACAAGAGACCCAGTACTTC | CASSLGTEQETQYF
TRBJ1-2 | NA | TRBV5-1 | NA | TGCGCCAGCAGCTTGGGTCACACCACTAACTATGGCTACACCTTC | CASSLGHTTNYGYTF
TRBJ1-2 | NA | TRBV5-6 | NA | TGTGCCAGCAGCTTGGAACAGATGTATGGCTACACCTTC | CASSLEQMYGYTF
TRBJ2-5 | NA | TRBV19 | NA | TGTGCCAGTAGTATTCCAGGGAGGGAGACCCAGTACTTC | CASSIPGRETQYF
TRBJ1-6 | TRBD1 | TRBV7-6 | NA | TGTGCCAGCAGCTTAGGGCCGGGACAGGGGGCCTATAATTCACCCCTCCACTTT | CASSLGPGQGAYNSPLHF
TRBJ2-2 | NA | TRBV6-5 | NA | TGTGCCGGTAGACGTGTCGGGGTGAACACCGGGGAGCTGTTTTTT | CAGRRVGVNTGELFF
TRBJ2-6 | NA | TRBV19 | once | TGTGCCAGTAGCGGAAACAGGGCTGGGGCCAACGTCCTGACTTTC | CASSGNRAGANVLTF
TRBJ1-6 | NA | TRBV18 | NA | TGTGCCAGCTCACCGAACCAGGGGACCCTTGAGCCCCTCCACTTT | CASSPNQGTLEPLHF
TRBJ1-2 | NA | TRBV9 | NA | TGTGCCAGCACCCCAGCAGGAAGGGGTGCTAACTATGGCTACACCTTC | CASTPAGRGANYGYTF
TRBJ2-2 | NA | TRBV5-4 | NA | TGTGCCAGCAGCTCCCCAGGGAACACCGGGGAGCTGTTTTTT | CASSSPGNTGELFF
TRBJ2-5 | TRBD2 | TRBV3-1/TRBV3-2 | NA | TGTGCCAGCAGCCAAGCGACTAGCGGGGGGGAAGAGACCCAGTACTTC | CASSQATSGGEETQYF
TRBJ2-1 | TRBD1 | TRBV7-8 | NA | TGTGCCAGCAGCTTAGACCGGGACAGGGGGCTCACCGGCAATGAGCAGTTCTTC | CASSLDRDRGLTGNEQFF
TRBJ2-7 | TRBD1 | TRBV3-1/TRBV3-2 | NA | TGTGCCAGCAGCCCGGGACAGTACACGAGCGAGCAGTACTTC | CASSPGQYTSEQYF
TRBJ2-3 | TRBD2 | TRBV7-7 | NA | TGTGCCAGCAGCCCCCGACCGGCTAGCGGGAGCACAGATACGCAGTATTTT | CASSPRPASGSTDTQYF
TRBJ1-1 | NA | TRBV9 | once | TGTGCCAGCACTAACCATCTGAACACTGAAGCTTTCTTT | CASTNHLNTEAFF
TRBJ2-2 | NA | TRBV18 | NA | TGTGCCAGCTGGGCGCAAAGAGACACCGGGGAGCTGTTTTTT | CASWAQRDTGELFF
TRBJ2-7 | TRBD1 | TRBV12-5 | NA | TGTGCTAGTGGCTACAGGGGGAGCTACGAGCAGTACTTC | CASGYRGSYEQYF
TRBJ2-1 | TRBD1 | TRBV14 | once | TGTGCCAGCAGCCAAGATCACAGGGGCAATGAGCAGTTCTTC | CASSQDHRGNEQFF
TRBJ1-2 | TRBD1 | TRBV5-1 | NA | TGCGCCAGCAGCTTGACAGGGGGATCTAACTATGGCTACACCTTC | CASSLTGGSNYGYTF
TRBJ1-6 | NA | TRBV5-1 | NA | TGCGCCAGCAGCTTGGTGCAGGGGTTTAATTCACCCCTCCACTTT | CASSLVQGFNSPLHF
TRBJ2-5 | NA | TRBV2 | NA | TGTGCCAGCAGTGAAGGGTCGGAGGACGTCCAAGAGACCCAGTACTTC | CASSEGSEDVQETQYF
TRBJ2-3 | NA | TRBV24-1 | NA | TGTGCCACCAGTGATTCGACTGGGACTTCAGATACGCAGTATTTT | CATSDSTGTSDTQYF
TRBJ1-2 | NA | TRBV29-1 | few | TGCAGCGTTGATGCGGGGGCGCATGGCTACACCTTC | CSVDAGAHGYTF
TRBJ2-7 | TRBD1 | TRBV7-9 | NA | TGTGCCAGCAGCCCCAGCTGGGAGGAGAGGACAGGGGTCCCCGAGCAGTACTTC | CASSPSWEERTGVPEQYF
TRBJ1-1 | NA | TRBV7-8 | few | TGTGCCAGCAGCTTATCTGTGTCGTTGACGGGAGAAGCTTTCTTT | CASSLSVSLTGEAFF
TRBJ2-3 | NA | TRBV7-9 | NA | TGTGCCAGCAGCTTCGAGGGCCTCACAGATACGCAGTATTTT | CASSFEGLTDTQYF
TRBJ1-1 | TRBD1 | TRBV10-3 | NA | TGTGCCATCAGTGATTTGCGGACAGGAGACACTGAAGCTTTCTTT | CAISDLRTGDTEAFF
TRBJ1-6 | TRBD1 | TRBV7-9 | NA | TGTGCCAGCAGCTCGGACAGGACCAATTCACCCCTCCACTTT | CASSSDRTNSPLHF
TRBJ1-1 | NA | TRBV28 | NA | TGTGCCAGCAGTCAATTGCAGGGACTTGGTAATGCTTTCTTT | CASSQLQGLGNAFF
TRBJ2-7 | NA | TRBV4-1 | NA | TGCGCCAGCAGCCAAGCGTCGGGGTCGTACGAGCAGTACTTC | CASSQASGSYEQYF
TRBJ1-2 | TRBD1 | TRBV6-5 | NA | TGTGCCAGCAGCCTTGGACAGGGAAACTATGGCTACACCTTC | CASSLGQGNYGYTF
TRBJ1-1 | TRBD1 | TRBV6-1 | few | TGTGCCAGCAGTGACCGGGACAGGGATTGGGACACTGAAGCTTTCTTT | CASSDRDRDWDTEAFF
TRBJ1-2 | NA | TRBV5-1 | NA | TGCGCCAGCAGCTTGGGGGCAGACCCACCGGACTACACCTTC | CASSLGADPPDYTF
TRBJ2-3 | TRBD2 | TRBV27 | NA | TGTGCCAGCAGTTCTCCCGGGGGGGGTACGCAGTATTTT | CASSSPGGGTQYF
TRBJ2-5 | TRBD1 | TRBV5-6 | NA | TGTGCCAGCAGCTTGGGACAGGGGAGGCAAGAGACCCAGTACTTC | CASSLGQGRQETQYF
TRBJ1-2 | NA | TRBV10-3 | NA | TGTGCCATCAGTGAGTCTGTCAGAAACTATGGCTACACCTTC | CAISESVRNYGYTF
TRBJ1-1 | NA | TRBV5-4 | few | TGTGCCACCTCCCCCCCACTACGGGGAAACACTGAAGCTTTCTTT | CATSPPLRGNTEAFF
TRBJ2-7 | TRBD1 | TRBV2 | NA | TGTGCCAGCAAGAACAGGGGCACCTACGAGCAGTACTTC | CASKNRGTYEQYF
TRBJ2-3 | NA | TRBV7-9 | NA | TGTGCCAGCACCTCACCGGCGGGACATACGCAGTATTTT | CASTSPAGHTQYF
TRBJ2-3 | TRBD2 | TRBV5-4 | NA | TGTGCCAGCAGCTACAGACTAGCGTCTAGCACAGATACGCAGTATTTT | CASSYRLASSTDTQYF
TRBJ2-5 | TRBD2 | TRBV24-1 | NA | TGTGCCACCAGTGATCCGAGCGGGGGGGCAGAGACCCAGTACTTC | CATSDPSGGAETQYF
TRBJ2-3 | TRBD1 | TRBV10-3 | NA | TGTGCCATCAGGGCGCAGGGGGCAGCAGATACGCAGTATTTT | CAIRAQGAADTQYF
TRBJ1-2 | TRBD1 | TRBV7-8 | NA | TGTGCCAGCAGCAATAGGGGACAGGGTGATAATGGCTACACCTTC | CASSNRGQGDNGYTF
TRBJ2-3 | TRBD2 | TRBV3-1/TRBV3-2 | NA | TGTGCCAGCAGCCGTCAACTAGCGGGGGGGGGCGCAGATACGCAGTATTTT | CASSRQLAGGGADTQYF
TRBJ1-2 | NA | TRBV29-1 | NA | TGCAGCGTCCAAATCGAGGGCTATGGCTACACCTTC | CSVQIEGYGYTF
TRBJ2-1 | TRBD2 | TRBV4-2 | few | TGTGCCAGCAGCCGCCGGACTAGCGGGGGGTCCCACAATGAGCAGTTCTTC | CASSRRTSGGSHNEQFF
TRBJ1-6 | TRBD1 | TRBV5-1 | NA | TGCGCCAGCAGCATTGGACAGGGAAGTAATTCACCCCTCCACTTT | CASSIGQGSNSPLHF
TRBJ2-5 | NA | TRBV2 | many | TGTGCCAGCAGTGAGGGGAGGGAGACCCAGTACTTC | CASSEGRETQYF
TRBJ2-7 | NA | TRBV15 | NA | TGTGCCACCAGCAGTAGTGTCGGGGGGCGGACCTCCTACGAGCAGTACTTC | CATSSSVGGRTSYEQYF
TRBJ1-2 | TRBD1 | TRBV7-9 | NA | TGTGCCAGCACCCGATTAGGGGTAGGGGGCCCGTATGGCTACACCTTC | CASTRLGVGGPYGYTF
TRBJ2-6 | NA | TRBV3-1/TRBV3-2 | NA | TGTGCCAGCAGCCAAGATTTTGGAGTGACTGGGGCCAACGTCCTGACTTTC | CASSQDFGVTGANVLTF
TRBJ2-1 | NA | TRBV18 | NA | TGTGCCAGCTCACTGGCTCAAACAGGATCAGGTGAGCAGTTCTTC | CASSLAQTGSGEQFF
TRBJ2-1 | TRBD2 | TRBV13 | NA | TGTGCCAGCAGCTTCCTAGCGGGGGGCCGGCGCTCCTACAATGAGCAGTTCTTC | CASSFLAGGRRSYNEQFF
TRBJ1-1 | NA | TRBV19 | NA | TGTGCCAGTAGTATAGATTTGGCGCGGAGGGCTTTCTTT | CASSIDLARRAFF
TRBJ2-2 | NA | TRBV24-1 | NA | TGTGCCACCATGCAGGGTAGTACCGGGGAGCTGTTTTTT | CATMQGSTGELFF